Listed below are T cell receptor beta chains from one sample, sequenced in a study of blood T cell repertoires in COVID-19. The assay was immunoSEQ multiplex PCR, and TCRdb's table has in-frame clones only and misses some. The table has around 310,000 clones, roughly 90% seen once. The sample was peripheral blood. Source of these receptors: a woman aged 45-60 years with active or convalescent COVID-19. Each CDR3 is given with its conserved first and last residue. The order of the fields is CDR3 length, clone size, J gene, D gene, V gene, CDR3 DNA, CDR3 protein. D genes are given only for firm matches. For some rows the clone size is stated as once, few or many, or as a class when expanded; others skip it.

16	-	TRBJ2-2	-	TRBV5-8	TGTGCCAGCAGCTTGGATACACCCGCGAACACCGGGGAGCTGTTTTTT	CASSLDTPANTGELFF
16	-	TRBJ2-5	TRBD2	TRBV19	TGTGCCAGTAGCGCGGGGGGCCGACTCGTACCTGAGACCCAGTACTTC	CASSAGGRLVPETQYF
16	once	TRBJ2-1	-	TRBV4-3	TGCGCCAGCAGCCAAGATGAGTTTGGTTCCTACAATGAGCAGTTCTTC	CASSQDEFGSYNEQFF
13	-	TRBJ2-7	-	TRBV28	TGTGCCAGCAGTTTAGCGGGTCTCTACGAGCAGTACTTC	CASSLAGLYEQYF
15	-	TRBJ1-5	-	TRBV10-3	TGTGCCATTTCCGAGGGCGGATATAGCAATCAGCCCCAGCATTTT	CAISEGGYSNQPQHF
14	-	TRBJ2-1	TRBD2	TRBV29-1	TGCAGCCTAAGGACTAGCGGGAGATACAATGAGCAGTTCTTC	CSLRTSGRYNEQFF
13	-	TRBJ1-3	TRBD1	TRBV5-1	TGCGCCAGCAGCGGCGACAGGGAGAACACCATATATTTT	CASSGDRENTIYF
15	-	TRBJ1-2	TRBD1	TRBV10-3	TGTGCCATCAGCCCCTCGAAGGGGGCGGACTATGGCTACACCTTC	CAISPSKGADYGYTF
19	-	TRBJ2-3	TRBD2	TRBV19	TGTGCCAGTAGTATTTGGGGACTAGCGGGAGGCCTAAGCACAGATACGCAGTATTTT	CASSIWGLAGGLSTDTQYF
15	once	TRBJ2-3	TRBD1	TRBV5-1	TGCGCCAGCAGCTTCCTTCAGGGGGTCACAGATACGCAGTATTTT	CASSFLQGVTDTQYF
16	-	TRBJ2-5	TRBD2	TRBV4-3	TGCGCCAGCAGGCACCTAGCGGGGGGGCATCAAGAGACCCAGTACTTC	CASRHLAGGHQETQYF
10	-	TRBJ1-1	-	TRBV6-4	TGTGCCAGCATAGACACTGAAGCTTTCTTT	CASIDTEAFF
15	-	TRBJ2-7	TRBD2	TRBV5-6	TGTGCCAGCAGCTTGGCAGGTCGGGGGGAGTACGAGCAGTACTTC	CASSLAGRGEYEQYF